This T cell receptor (beta chain) was sequenced in a study of cytomegalovirus exposure and HLA in healthy donors. General study results and limits: CMV serostatus stood as the only immune exposure information on hand. Being productive about 90% or about 30% of the time was typical of most TCR beta V segments in an earlier analysis. Reports indicated that the classifier achieved high specificity and sensitivity in diagnosing cytomegalovirus status.

60 Vbeta and 13 Jbeta primers were used in PCR. Sequencing was performed with immunoSEQ multiplex PCR; in TCRdb, only in-frame clones are kept and a portion is missing. The repertoire has about 190,000 clones, roughly 80% of them found once; the top ten carry 3.1%. J lost 5 bases, V lost 8 bases, and 3 bases had no gene match. This CDR3 comprises 13 residues. Germline lookup yields CDR1 MNHEY and CDR2 SMNVEV (reference sequence). With respect to this clone: Its antigen is still unknown.

The sample consisted of PBMCs. The receptor's source is a woman between 25 and 40 years old in good health and CMV-seropositive. The chain is built from TRBV27 and TRBJ1-6, with TRBD1 identical over 7 bases. CDR3 bases: TGTGCCAGCCGGGACAGCCATAATTCACCCCTCCACTTT. Its protein product is CASRDSHNSPLHF.